The 22 T cell receptor beta chains given below trace back to one sample, sequenced in a study of cytomegalovirus exposure and HLA in healthy donors. Researchers ran the PCR with 60 Vbeta and 13 Jbeta primers. TCRdb's copy holds only in-frame clones and misses some; the assay was immunoSEQ multiplex PCR. This sample has 150,000 to 200,000 clones, with roughly 86% found just once. The sample taken for sequencing was PBMCs. These receptors originate from a woman under 30 in good health and CMV-seronegative.

The chain joins TRBV5-6 to TRBJ1-5, with TRBD1 identical over 7 bases. CDR1 is SGHDT and CDR2 is YYEEEE in the germline V gene. This CDR3 spans 15 amino acids. V lost 4 bases and J lost 2; bases outside the gene matches: 6. DNA for the CDR3: TGTGCCAGCAGCCTTACCGACAGGGGCAATCAGCCCCAGCATTTT. This encodes CASSLTDRGNQPQHF.

The rearrangement uses TRBV5-1 and TRBJ2-5; possible D gene TRBD1, 6 bases. Trimming cost V 5 bases and J 2 bases, with 10 bases left between them. There are 13 residues in the CDR3. The germline V gene encodes CDR1 SGHRS and CDR2 YFSETQ. As DNA, the CDR3 is TGCGCCAGCAGACCAGGGGCACAAGAGACCCAGTACTTC. Translating gives CASRPGAQETQYF.

This chain connects TRBV4-1 to TRBJ2-3, with TRBD2 matching 9 bases. Trimming at V came to 3 bases and at J to 2 bases, leaving 9 bases not matched to a gene. Germline V gene sequence: CDR1 MGHRA, CDR2 YSYEKL. This CDR3 has 17 residues. DNA of the CDR3: TGCGCCAGCAGCCAGAGGTTAAGCGGGGGGAACACAGATACGCAGTATTTT. Its protein product is CASSQRLSGGNTDTQYF.

This CDR3 reads CASSLTPGGDYGYTF. The CDR3 nucleotides are TGTGCCAGCAGTTTAACGCCGGGGGGCGACTATGGCTACACCTTC. V and J are TRBV27 and TRBJ1-2; D possibly corresponds to TRBD1 (6 bases). The CDR3 spans 15 residues. V was cut by 2 bases and J by 3 bases, with 13 bases left in between. Germline CDR1 and CDR2: MNHEY and SMNVEV (reference sequence).

The chain employs TRBV4-2 and TRBJ1-1, with a possible D match to TRBD1 (5 bases). CDR1 LGHNA and CDR2 YNFKEQ come from the germline V gene. The CDR3 sequence is 17 residues long. V was pared by 2 bases and J by 2 bases, with 18 bases between. The CDR3 reads CASSQLRQRDSNTEAFF. The CDR3 DNA reads TGTGCCAGCAGCCAACTACGACAGCGAGATTCAAACACTGAAGCTTTCTTT.

This clone was seen more than once but under ten times. Other DNA sequences in this specimen translate into the identical CDR3. This chain joins TRBV28 and TRBJ2-7; possibly TRBD2 for D (5 bases). Between the trimmed V and J ends, which lost 2 bases and 7 bases, there was a span of 6 bases. The length of the CDR3 is 11 residues. Per the germline V gene, CDR1 is MDHEN and CDR2 is SYDVKM. CDR3 in DNA: TGTGCCAGCAGTTTAGGGAGAGAGCAGTACTTC. Translating it yields CASSLGREQYF.

The chain has TRBV29-1 and TRBJ2-2, with TRBD2 as a possible D gene (5 bases). V lost 6 bases and J lost 5, with 7 bases in between. CDR3 length: 11 residues. CDR1 is SQVTM, CDR2 ANQGSEA, per germline. Here the CDR3 DNA reads TGCAGCGTAGGACTTACCGGGGAGCTGTTTTTT. This sequence encodes CSVGLTGELFF.

For the CDR3, the DNA is TGTGCCAGCAGTTTATACGGCTATGGCTACACCTTC. Translation: CASSLYGYGYTF. V is TRBV28 and J is TRBJ1-2, with D hard to call. The CDR3 is 12 residues long. Germline V CDR1 and CDR2: MDHEN, SYDVKM. V was trimmed by 1 base and J by 4 bases, leaving 4 bases between them.

This sequence joins TRBV21-1 and TRBJ2-5; no DNA check was done on the table's D call, TRBD1. TRBV21-1 is labeled a pseudogene. CDR3 length equals 16 residues. This CDR3 is CASSKVGTLMGETQYF. The CDR3 DNA reads TGTGCCAGCAGCAAAGTGGGGACACTTATGGGGGAGACCCAGTACTTC.

The chain uses TRBV9 and TRBJ2-2; 8 bases line up with TRBD1. The CDR3 length is 15 residues. CDR1 and CDR2 from the germline V gene are SGDLS and YYNGEE. Trimming took 1 base from V and 7 from J; bases not matched to a gene: 6. Written as DNA, the CDR3 is TGTGCCAGCAGCGTAACAGGGGGAAGTGGCGGGGAGCTGTTTTTT. This encodes CASSVTGGSGGELFF.

The rearrangement joins TRBV19 to TRBJ1-2, with D maybe TRBD1 (5 bases). The germline CDR1 and CDR2 sequences are LNHDA and SQIVND (reference sequence). With 1 base removed from V and 8 bases from J, the gap between germline ends came to 11 bases. This CDR3 comprises 13 residues. The CDR3 here is CASSIGQGGGYTF. The CDR3 nucleotides read TGTGCCAGTAGTATAGGCCAGGGAGGCGGCTACACCTTC.

The rearrangement uses TRBV14 and TRBJ2-7; D is undetermined. Per germline, CDR1 SGHDN and CDR2 FVKESK. Trimming cost V 4 bases and J 0 bases, with 10 bases left between them. The CDR3 runs to 14 residues. CDR3 sequence (DNA): TGTGCCAGCAGCCCGCCGGTGAGCTCCTACGAGCAGTACTTC. It specifies CASSPPVSSYEQYF.

The chain joins TRBV5-1 to TRBJ2-1, with TRBD2 matching over 10 bases. Germline assignment: CDR1 SGHRS and CDR2 YFSETQ. V lost 1 base to trimming and J lost 9 bases; unmatched junction nucleotides: 10. The CDR3 loop spans 16 amino acids. The CDR3 is CASSLSEREGLAEQFF. The CDR3, as DNA: TGCGCCAGCAGCTTGAGCGAGCGGGAGGGCCTCGCTGAGCAGTTCTTC.

V and J are TRBV29-1 and TRBJ2-7, with 7 positions matching TRBD1. V lost 7 bases, J lost 0 bases, and 6 bases stayed unmatched. Germline V gene data show CDR1 as SQVTM and CDR2 as ANQGSEA. CDR3 length: 13 residues. The CDR3 spells CSAEGANSYEQYF. CDR3 coding DNA: TGCAGCGCTGAGGGGGCCAACTCCTACGAGCAGTACTTC.

In regard to this clone: An end of the junction differs from the germline gene, which may be a read error. This chain joins TRBV13 and TRBJ1-1; D is uncertain. CDR3 size: 16 residues. Germline V gene lookup returns CDR1 PRHDT and CDR2 FYEKMQ (reference sequence). CDR3 sequence: CASSWLLTGGNTEASF. The CDR3 bases are TGTGCCAGCAGCTGGTTACTTACGGGAGGGAACACTGAAGCTTCCTTT.

The chain joins TRBV2 to TRBJ2-7; a possible D gene is TRBD1 (5 bases). The CDR3 totals 16 residues. V was clipped by 0 bases and J by 3 bases, with 15 bases between them. Germline-derived CDR1 and CDR2 are SNHLY and FYNNEI. This CDR3 reads CASSEALGEWDYEQYF. The CDR3 bases are TGTGCCAGCAGTGAAGCCCTAGGGGAATGGGACTACGAGCAGTACTTC.

This chain links TRBV19 with TRBJ2-5, with D perhaps matching TRBD1 (5 bases). Germline loops: CDR1 LNHDA, CDR2 SQIVND (reference sequence). The germline V and J ends were trimmed by 7 bases and 5 bases, with 14 bases remaining between them. The CDR3 extends over 13 amino acids. The CDR3 region is CASTSTGSETQYF. DNA for the CDR3: TGTGCCAGTACCTCTACAGGATCGGAGACCCAGTACTTC.

V and J are TRBV5-1 and TRBJ2-1, with 8 bases matching TRBD1. Germline assignment: CDR1 SGHRS and CDR2 YFSETQ. This CDR3 contains 15 residues. J gave up 9 bases and V 0 bases, and 8 bases lay outside the gene matches. The CDR3 DNA sequence: TGCGCCAGCAGCTTGGCGGACAGCGACAGGGGTGAGCAGTTCTTC. This codes for CASSLADSDRGEQFF.

The chain uses TRBV11-3 and TRBJ2-2; D is ambiguous. This CDR3 is 15 amino acids long. Between the trimmed V and J ends, which lost 5 bases and 1 base, there was a span of 11 bases. The V gene's germline CDR1 is SGHNT and CDR2 YENEEA. The CDR3 bases are TGTGCCAGCAGCCAGAGGCTAGGGAACACCGGGGAGCTGTTTTTT. This encodes CASSQRLGNTGELFF.

The J gene is TRBJ1-2, the V gene TRBV30; D gene uncertain. Germline V gene data show CDR1 as GTSNPN and CDR2 as SVGIG (reference sequence). V lost 5 bases to trimming and J lost 8 bases, with 12 bases between them. This CDR3 comprises 11 residues. The DNA for the CDR3 is TGTGCCTGGGGGGTGTCGGGGGGCTACACCTTC. Its translation: CAWGVSGGYTF. Combining the CDR3 with reference TRBV30 and TRBJ1-2 gives the whole variable domain SQTIHQWPATLVQPVGSPLSLECTVEGTSNPNLYWYRQAAGRGLQLLFYSVGIGQISSEVPQNLSASRPQDRQFILSSKKLLLSDSGFYLCAWGVSGGYTFGSGTRLTVV.

The gene calls are TRBV7-3 and TRBJ2-1, with no clear D. Per germline, CDR1 SGHTA and CDR2 FQGTGA. Trimming cost V 5 bases and J 8 bases, with 16 bases left between them. The CDR3 extends over 14 amino acids. The CDR3 DNA sequence: TGTGCCAGCAGCCGGGTGGGTGGATATGATGAGCAGTTCTTC. This encodes CASSRVGGYDEQFF.

V usage is TRBV7-3 and J usage is TRBJ2-3, with 10 bases identical to TRBD2. Looked up from germline, CDR1 is SGHTA and CDR2 is FQGTGA. This CDR3 region has 16 residues. Trimming cost V 4 bases and J 4 bases; bases outside gene matches: 8. CDR3 region: CASSSGAGGPSDTQYF. The CDR3 DNA is TGTGCCAGCAGCTCCGGAGCGGGAGGGCCGTCAGATACGCAGTATTTT.